This T cell receptor beta chain was documented in a study of post-analysis software for immune sequencing data. Study context: Secondary progressive, relapsing-remitting and progressive-relapsing multiple sclerosis were among the included disease courses. Findings of the study overall: Patients with multiple sclerosis recorded significantly lower normalized Chao1 diversity than controls, the study found. TRBV segments more frequent in patients than in controls numbered a few and included TRBV5-6, TRBV5-1 and TRBV20-1.

As concerns this clonotype: The target antigen is unknown.

Unique molecular identifiers tagged the TCR beta cDNA libraries. With about 0.95 to 11 million T cells as the source, a few hundred thousand cDNA molecules resulted. From the PCR reads, TCRdb called clonotypes with MiXCR, one entry per CDR3 protein. In the table there are approximately 360,000 distinct CDR3 sequences, around a third of which are singletons. V lost 0 bases, J lost 7 bases, and 10 bases lay in between. Germline CDR1 reads GTSNPN; CDR2 reads SVGIG (reference sequence). This CDR3 spans 13 amino acids. The chain couples TRBV30 to TRBJ1-5; tentative D call: TRBD1 (6 bases). The clonotype originates from a girl aged 10 to 17 with multiple sclerosis. Material for sequencing was blood. The CDR3 is CAWSVGAEQPQHF. CDR3 DNA sequence: TGTGCCTGGAGTGTGGGGGCAGAACAGCCCCAGCATTTT.